This entry lists 24 T cell receptor beta chains sequenced from one sample in a study of T cells in Graves' hyperthyroidism and ophthalmopathy. Amplified regions were TCR beta CDR3 sequences from RNA transcripts. The primer set for the first-round RT-PCR of the TCR CDR3 was HTBI. MiXCR was run by TCRdb on the multiplex PCR reads, yielding one entry per CDR3 protein. This sample carries about 500,000 distinct CDR3 sequences, approximately 17% of them seen once, and the ten largest clones take 17%. Specimen: blood. The receptors come from a young woman with Graves' ophthalmopathy.

This clonotype was observed at least ten times. The gene calls are TRBV28 and TRBJ1-3; tentatively, D is TRBD1 (6 bases). Trimming took 2 bases from V and 9 from J, leaving 11 bases between them. Per germline, CDR1 MDHEN and CDR2 SYDVKM. The CDR3 extends over 13 amino acids. The DNA for the CDR3 is TGTGCCAGCAGTTTACCAATGACAGGCACCATATATTTT. Amino acids: CASSLPMTGTIYF.

This clonotype was seen ten or more times. The chain combines TRBV3-1 with TRBJ2-1; 11 bases are shared with TRBD2. Trimming at V came to 1 base and at J to 4 bases, leaving 9 bases not matched to a gene. This CDR3 has 18 residues. Germline CDR1 LGHDT, CDR2 YNNKEL (reference sequence). This CDR3 reads CASSQVRLAGGLYNEQFF. CDR3 DNA sequence: TGTGCCAGCAGCCAAGTTCGGCTAGCGGGGGGACTGTACAATGAGCAGTTCTTC.

The V call is TRBV6-1, the J call TRBJ2-7; D gene uncertain. The germline V gene has CDR1 MNHNS and CDR2 SASEGT. The CDR3 totals 14 residues. V was trimmed by 3 bases and J by 2 bases, leaving 11 bases between them. The CDR3 coding sequence is TGTGCCAGCAGTGATTCCCCAGGCCCCTACGAGCAGTACTTC. Amino acid sequence: CASSDSPGPYEQYF.

The chain employs TRBV5-8 and TRBJ2-1, with a weak D call TRBD2 (6 bases). The CDR3 sequence is 15 residues long. Germline CDR1 SGHTS, CDR2 YDEGEE. V lost 2 bases to trimming and J lost 4 bases, with 13 bases between them. CDR3 in amino acids: CASSFGRGEYNEQFF. As DNA, the CDR3 is TGTGCCAGCAGCTTTGGGCGGGGAGAATACAATGAGCAGTTCTTC. Supplemented by reference TRBV5-8 and TRBJ2-1, the full variable domain reads EAGVTQSPTHLIKTRGQQATLRCSPISGHTSVYWYQQALGLGLQFLLWYDEGEERNRGNFPPRFSGRQFPNYSSELNVNALELEDSALYLCASSFGRGEYNEQFFGPGTRLTVL.

This clonotype came up many times. The chain has TRBV7-9 and TRBJ2-1, with TRBD1 matching 8 bases. Germline V gene sequence: CDR1 SEHNR, CDR2 FQNEAQ (reference sequence). Trimming cost V 5 bases and J 0 bases; bases outside gene matches: 6. The CDR3 loop spans 16 amino acids. The CDR3 nucleotides are TGTGCCAGCAGCCCGCGCGACAGGGGCTCCTACAATGAGCAGTTCTTC. Translation gives CASSPRDRGSYNEQFF.

This clonotype appeared a few times. The chain is built from TRBV27 and TRBJ1-6, with a possible D match to TRBD1 (6 bases). With 6 bases removed from V and 0 bases from J, the gap between germline ends came to 15 bases. From germline, CDR1 is MNHEY and CDR2 SMNVEV (reference sequence). This CDR3 is 17 amino acids long. As DNA, the CDR3 is TGTGCCAGCAGCCTGGGGGGGCCCCACTCCTATAATTCACCCCTCCACTTT. This encodes CASSLGGPHSYNSPLHF.

This chain uses TRBV28 with TRBJ1-1; D gene unclear. V was cut by 7 bases and J by 2 bases, with 8 bases left in between. In germline, CDR1 is MDHEN, CDR2 SYDVKM. The CDR3 length is 12 residues. CDR3 residues: CASNGENTEAFF. Here the CDR3 DNA reads TGTGCCAGCAACGGGGAAAACACTGAAGCTTTCTTT.

As regards this clonotype: One junction end disagrees with the germline gene, perhaps due to a read error. V is TRBV4-1 and J is TRBJ1-1; no clear D. The germline V gene encodes CDR1 MGHRA and CDR2 YSYEKL. The CDR3 is 16 residues long. DNA for the CDR3: TGCGCCAGCAGCCAAAATTTTCAGGAAACGAACACTGAGGCTTTCTTT. Its protein product is CASSQNFQETNTEAFF.

The rearrangement uses TRBV6-1 and TRBJ2-3; the D is unclear. V was cut by 3 bases and J by 2 bases, with 9 bases left in between. Germline assignment: CDR1 MNHNS and CDR2 SASEGT. This CDR3 has 14 residues. The CDR3, as DNA: TGTGCCAGCAGTGATTCGATTACCACAGATACGCAGTATTTT. Its protein product is CASSDSITTDTQYF.

In its sample, this clonotype was seen many times. The V gene is TRBV7-6, the J gene TRBJ2-3, with D perhaps matching TRBD2 (7 bases). This CDR3 comprises 17 residues. V was clipped by 5 bases and J by 6 bases, with 24 bases between them. Germline assignment: CDR1 SGHVS and CDR2 FNYEAQ. The DNA of the CDR3 is TGTGCCAGCAGCCTTGCGGCGGGGGCCGACGGAACGGATACGCAGTATTTT. It translates to CASSLAAGADGTDTQYF.

This chain joins TRBV11-3 and TRBJ2-5; D is unclear. Germline V gene sequence: CDR1 SGHNT, CDR2 YENEEA. The CDR3 loop spans 13 amino acids. V shed 2 bases and J shed 5 bases, with 9 bases lying between them. The chain's CDR3 is CASSLNIKETQYF. The CDR3 DNA reads TGTGCCAGCAGCTTAAATATAAAGGAGACCCAGTACTTC.

A few counts support this clonotype. The chain recombines TRBV11-2 with TRBJ2-7; D not resolved. In germline, CDR1 is SGHAT, CDR2 FQNNGV. Trimming shortened V by 2 bases and J by 5 bases, and 7 bases separated the two germline ends. The CDR3 is 12 residues long. CDR3 residues: CASSLLIDEQYF. The CDR3, as DNA: TGTGCCAGCAGCTTACTCATCGACGAGCAGTACTTC.

This clonotype was seen at least ten times. The V call is TRBV7-2, the J call TRBJ2-1; D is perhaps TRBD1 or TRBD2 (5 bases each). V lost 5 bases, J lost 3 bases, and 8 bases lay in between. Per germline, CDR1 SGHTA and CDR2 FQGNSA. The CDR3 runs to 13 residues. The CDR3 DNA follows: TGTGCCAGCAGCACGGGACGCTACAATGAGCAGTTCTTC. This gives the protein CASSTGRYNEQFF.

This clonotype was counted at least ten times. V is TRBV27 and J is TRBJ2-1; TRBD1 is a possible D gene (6 bases). The CDR3 is 15 residues long. The ends were cut back, 2 bases at V and 4 bases at J, with 12 bases in the middle. Germline CDR1 MNHEY, CDR2 SMNVEV (reference sequence). The CDR3 DNA sequence: TGTGCCAGCAGTTTAGAGGGACATAATTACAATGAGCAGTTCTTC. Translating gives CASSLEGHNYNEQFF.

A word on this clonotype: Germline and junction disagree at one end, which may indicate a read error. The V call is TRBV6-5, the J call TRBJ1-3; a possible D gene is TRBD1 (5 bases). Per the germline V gene, CDR1 is MNHEY and CDR2 is SVGAGI. The CDR3 covers 16 residues. CDR3 nucleotide sequence: TGTGCCAGCAGTTACTCGGAGACCGGGACGGGAAAAACCATATATTTT. Protein: CASSYSETGTGKTIYF.

This clonotype came up a few times. The rearrangement uses TRBV11-2 and TRBJ1-1; possibly TRBD1 for D (5 bases). The CDR3 loop spans 15 amino acids. Per the germline V gene, CDR1 is SGHAT and CDR2 is FQNNGV. V lost 0 bases, J lost 7 bases, and 15 bases lay in between. The DNA for the CDR3 is TGTGCCAGCAGCTTAGAGTTACGGCGGGGGAGTGAAGCTTTCTTT. Protein: CASSLELRRGSEAFF.

This clonotype was counted many times. The chain uses TRBV11-2 and TRBJ2-1; D gene unclear. With 1 base removed from V and 7 bases from J, the gap between germline ends came to 14 bases. CDR1 SGHAT and CDR2 FQNNGV come from the germline V gene. The CDR3 contains 15 residues. CDR3 loop: CASSLAWGEPNEQFF. CDR3 sequence (DNA): TGTGCCAGCAGCTTAGCGTGGGGTGAGCCAAATGAGCAGTTCTTC.

This clonotype came up many times. The V gene is TRBV4-1, the J gene TRBJ1-1, with 8 positions matching TRBD1. The CDR3 length is 18 residues. In germline, CDR1 is MGHRA, CDR2 YSYEKL. The junction had 11 bases not matched to a gene; V was cut back by 2 bases and J by 0 bases. This chain's CDR3 is CASSQPGDRTGLNTEAFF. The CDR3 region has the DNA TGCGCCAGCAGCCAACCCGGGGACAGGACTGGCTTGAACACTGAAGCTTTCTTT.

V and J are TRBV20-1 and TRBJ1-2, with TRBD1 matching over 7 bases. Germline CDR1 is DFQATT and CDR2 is SNEGSKA (reference sequence). With 8 bases clipped from V and 5 bases from J, the junction kept 17 bases outside the gene matches. The CDR3 loop spans 15 amino acids. CDR3 loop: CSPTVLGGGYYGYTF. DNA of the CDR3: TGCAGTCCTACAGTGCTAGGAGGGGGCTATTATGGCTACACCTTC.

The J gene is TRBJ2-5, the V gene TRBV27; 7 bases line up with TRBD2. CDR1 MNHEY and CDR2 SMNVEV come from the germline V gene (reference sequence). The CDR3 contains 15 residues. The V segment lost 6 bases and the J segment 9 bases; nucleotides outside the gene matches: 16. Here the CDR3 reads CASSPGLAALEAQYF. The CDR3 coding sequence is TGTGCCAGCAGCCCGGGGCTAGCGGCTCTCGAGGCCCAGTACTTC.

This clonotype was recorded a few times. The gene calls are TRBV6-4 and TRBJ2-3; 7 bases fit TRBD1. There are 16 residues in the CDR3. From germline, CDR1 is MRHNA and CDR2 SNTAGT. With 0 bases clipped from V and 4 bases from J, the junction kept 7 bases outside the gene matches. The CDR3 loop reads CASSDSILRGPDTQYF. The CDR3 coding sequence is TGTGCCAGCAGTGACTCGATACTAAGGGGGCCAGATACGCAGTATTTT.

This clonotype occurred many times. The chain has TRBV24-1 and TRBJ2-3; 8 bases agree with TRBD2. The CDR3 is 17 amino acids. V lost 7 bases and J lost 2; bases outside the gene matches: 13. Germline CDR1 and CDR2: KGHDR and SFDVKD. The chain's CDR3 is CATRGSAGEPITDTQYF. In DNA form, the CDR3 reads TGTGCCACCAGGGGATCAGCGGGGGAGCCTATCACAGATACGCAGTATTTT.

The chain employs TRBV20-1 and TRBJ2-7; 7 bases are a match to TRBD1. CDR3 length: 18 amino acids. The J segment lost 0 bases and the V segment lost 0 bases, leaving 14 bases of the junction unmatched. CDR1 and CDR2 (germline): DFQATT, SNEGSKA (reference sequence). The CDR3, as DNA: TGCAGTGCTAGAGATCCCTACAGGACAGGACGTAGCTCCTACGAGCAGTACTTC. Amino acid sequence: CSARDPYRTGRSSYEQYF.

Many counts were recorded for this clonotype. This chain connects TRBV28 to TRBJ1-2; TRBD1 agrees at 9 bases. Germline V lookup: CDR1 MDHEN, CDR2 SYDVKM. The CDR3 runs to 15 residues. The junction had 5 bases not matched to a gene; V was cut back by 5 bases and J by 1 base. The CDR3 DNA follows: TGTGCCAGCAGTCGGACAGGGGCCCTTAACTATGGCTACACCTTC. Encoded protein: CASSRTGALNYGYTF.